A single sample gave rise to the 22 T cell receptor beta chains below, sequenced in a study of T cell responses to AZD1222 COVID-19 vaccine. The assay was immunoSEQ multiplex PCR, and TCRdb's table has in-frame clones only and misses some. The sample contains 150,000 to 180,000 clones, 87% of which appear only once. Here the sequenced sample was peripheral blood, taken 28 days after the second AZD1222 dose. These receptors were collected from an adult who received the AZD1222 COVID-19 vaccine.

This chain uses TRBV6-5 with TRBJ2-7, with TRBD2 matching over 8 bases. Germline loops: CDR1 MNHEY, CDR2 SVGAGI. This CDR3 has 14 residues. The V segment lost 6 bases and the J segment 6 bases; nucleotides outside the gene matches: 10. The DNA for the CDR3 is TGTGCCAGCAGAAGTAATAGCGGGGCGATCGAGCAGTACTTC. The encoded protein is CASRSNSGAIEQYF.

In DNA, the CDR3 is TGTGCCAGCCCAACCGGCGGGAGAGGACAGGGGGGCACCGGGGAGCTGTTTTTT. Translation: CASPTGGRGQGGTGELFF. This sequence joins TRBV28 and TRBJ2-2; 10 bases map to TRBD1. The CDR3 runs 18 residues. V was pared by 8 bases and J by 4 bases, with 16 bases of the junction left unmatched. Germline-derived CDR1 and CDR2 are MDHEN and SYDVKM.

The CDR3 DNA reads as TGTGCCACCAGCAGGCTAGCGGGAGCTTATGAGCAGTTCTTC. Its protein product is CATSRLAGAYEQFF. V gene TRBV15 combines with J gene TRBJ2-1, with 10 bases fitting TRBD2. Germline lookup yields CDR1 LNHNV and CDR2 YYDKDF (reference sequence). V trimming: 3 bases; J trimming: 8 bases; junction bases outside the gene matches: 4. CDR3 length: 14 residues.

The chain uses TRBV3-1 (or the pseudogene TRBV3-2) and TRBJ2-3; D not resolved. V lost 2 bases and J 6 bases, leaving 6 bases between the germline ends. The CDR3 spans 12 residues. Germline V gene lookup returns CDR1 LGHDT and CDR2 YNNKEL (reference sequence). The CDR3 reads CASSQLGDTQYF. CDR3 bases: TGTGCCAGCAGCCAACTTGGCGATACGCAGTATTTT.

The chain couples TRBV5-1 to TRBJ1-1; 7 bases align to TRBD1. Germline V gene sequence: CDR1 SGHRS, CDR2 YFSETQ. This CDR3 is built from 16 residues. Trimming at V came to 0 bases and at J to 2 bases, leaving 7 bases not matched to a gene. In DNA form, the CDR3 reads TGCGCCAGCAGCTTGGCCATGTGGGACAGCAACACTGAAGCTTTCTTT. Amino acid sequence: CASSLAMWDSNTEAFF.

This clone was found a few times. The chain employs TRBV5-1 and TRBJ2-7, with 13 bases lining up with TRBD2. Germline CDR1 reads SGHRS; CDR2 reads YFSETQ. The J segment lost 0 bases and the V segment lost 4 bases, leaving 7 bases of the junction unmatched. The CDR3 runs 17 residues. CDR3 residues: CASSQPGLAGYSYEQYF. The CDR3 DNA sequence: TGCGCCAGCAGCCAACCGGGACTAGCGGGGTACTCCTACGAGCAGTACTTC.

This chain connects TRBV5-4 to TRBJ1-2, with D unclear. Between the trimmed V and J ends, which lost 1 base and 0 bases, there was a span of 10 bases. This CDR3 is 15 amino acids long. CDR1 SGHNT and CDR2 YYREEE come from the germline V gene (reference sequence). As DNA, the CDR3 is TGTGCCAGCAGCTTGATGGGTCGCGCTAACTATGGCTACACCTTC. Its translation: CASSLMGRANYGYTF.

This clone occurred once. V gene TRBV6-2 or TRBV6-3 combines with J gene TRBJ2-7; D perhaps matches TRBD2 (5 bases). Germline V gene lookup returns CDR1 MNHEY and CDR2 SVGEGT. V was cut by 5 bases and J by 3 bases, with 8 bases left in between. This CDR3 is 12 amino acids long. The CDR3 sequence is CASSDRGYEQYF. CDR3 coding DNA: TGTGCCAGCAGTGATCGGGGCTACGAGCAGTACTTC.

The chain has TRBV29-1 and TRBJ2-1; D perhaps matches TRBD2 (6 bases). The CDR3 is 14 amino acids. V shed 6 bases and J shed 1 base, with 13 bases lying between them. Germline values: CDR1 SQVTM, CDR2 ANQGSEA. DNA for the CDR3: TGCAGCGTCGTGCGGGGCCGTTCCTACAATGAGCAGTTCTTC. Its protein is CSVVRGRSYNEQFF.

This rearrangement joins TRBV2 to TRBJ2-7; TRBD1 is a possible D gene (6 bases). The CDR3 runs to 13 residues. Trimming pared 3 bases from V and 5 bases from J, leaving 11 bases between. Per germline, CDR1 SNHLY and CDR2 FYNNEI. CDR3: CASSDRGRDEQYF. The CDR3 region has the DNA TGTGCCAGCAGTGACAGGGGTAGGGACGAGCAGTACTTC.

CDR3 nucleotide sequence: TGTGCCAGCAGTTATGACTCCGGGACTAGGATTGCCAATGAGCAGTTCTTC. Residues: CASSYDSGTRIANEQFF. The genes are TRBV28 and TRBJ2-1, with TRBD2 matching 8 bases. The V gene end was trimmed by 4 bases and the J gene end by 6 bases; junction bases not matched to a gene: 14. This CDR3 spans 17 amino acids. The germline CDR1 and CDR2 sequences are MDHEN and SYDVKM.

This chain uses TRBV5-6 with TRBJ1-5; D is uncertain. This CDR3 is built from 14 residues. Trimming pared 0 bases from V and 7 bases from J, leaving 11 bases between. Germline loops: CDR1 SGHDT, CDR2 YYEEEE. DNA of the CDR3: TGTGCCAGCAGCTTGGGAAGGGCAAGGCAGCCCCAGCATTTT. Its protein is CASSLGRARQPQHF.

The gene calls are TRBV27 and TRBJ1-2; no clear D gene. Germline loops: CDR1 MNHEY, CDR2 SMNVEV (reference sequence). Trimming cost V 6 bases and J 3 bases, with 8 bases left between them. The CDR3 length is 12 residues. The CDR3 is CASRGWDYGYTF. The CDR3 DNA reads TGTGCCAGCAGGGGGTGGGACTATGGCTACACCTTC.

The chain combines TRBV9 with TRBJ2-5, with TRBD2 identical over 11 bases. Germline-derived CDR1 and CDR2 are SGDLS and YYNGEE. J gave up 6 bases and V 0 bases, and 7 bases lay outside the gene matches. The CDR3 totals 16 residues. For the CDR3, the DNA is TGTGCCAGCAGCGTAGCCTTAGCGGGAGGGTTACAGACCCAGTACTTC. Translation: CASSVALAGGLQTQYF. Together with reference TRBV9 and TRBJ2-5, the CDR3 gives the full variable domain: DSGVTQTPKHLITATGQRVTLRCSPRSGDLSVYWYQQSLDQGLQFLIQYYNGEERAKGNILERFSAQQFPDLHSELNLSSLELGDSALYFCASSVALAGGLQTQYFGPGTRLLVL.

The rearrangement uses TRBV5-4 and TRBJ1-4, with TRBD1 matching 7 bases. Germline V gene lookup returns CDR1 SGHNT and CDR2 YYREEE (reference sequence). With V trimmed by 4 bases and J by 2 bases, 5 bases remained unmatched. The CDR3 consists of 15 residues. This CDR3 reads CASSREGQTNEKLFF. In DNA form, the CDR3 reads TGTGCCAGCAGCCGAGAGGGACAGACTAATGAAAAACTGTTTTTT. Supplemented by reference TRBV5-4 and TRBJ1-4, the full variable domain reads ETGVTQSPTHLIKTRGQQVTLRCSSQSGHNTVSWYQQALGQGPQFIFQYYREEENGRGNFPPRFSGLQFPNYSSELNVNALELDDSALYLCASSREGQTNEKLFFGSGTQLSVL.

V gene TRBV2 combines with J gene TRBJ2-3; 9 bases line up with TRBD1. Looked up from germline, CDR1 is SNHLY and CDR2 is FYNNEI. The CDR3 is made up of 14 amino acids. Losses at the gene ends were 6 bases for V and 7 bases for J; bases not matched to a gene: 8. The CDR3 loop is CASRGDRVGNTQYF. The CDR3 bases are TGTGCCAGCAGGGGGGACAGGGTGGGGAATACGCAGTATTTT. Full variable domain (rest looked up from reference TRBV2 and TRBJ2-3): EPEVTQTPSHQVTQMGQEVILRCVPISNHLYFYWYRQILGQKVEFLVSFYNNEISEKSEIFDDQFSVERPDGSNFTLKIRSTKLEDSAMYFCASRGDRVGNTQYFGPGTRLTVL.

The chain couples TRBV27 to TRBJ1-6; perhaps TRBD1 as D (6 bases). Between the trimmed V and J ends, which lost 2 bases and 4 bases, there was a span of 18 bases. The CDR3 is made up of 18 amino acids. CDR1 and CDR2 from the germline V gene are MNHEY and SMNVEV (reference sequence). The DNA of the CDR3 is TGTGCCAGCAGTTTAAAGTTCCGGGGGGCCGAATATAATTCACCCCTCCACTTT. Translating it yields CASSLKFRGAEYNSPLHF.

The rearrangement uses TRBV5-1 and TRBJ1-2; TRBD1 matches 11 bases. Per the germline V gene, CDR1 is SGHRS and CDR2 is YFSETQ. This CDR3 has 18 residues. J lost 1 base, V lost 1 base, and 9 bases had no gene match. The CDR3 loop reads CASSLFGQGASLNYGYTF. The CDR3 coding sequence is TGCGCCAGCAGCTTGTTCGGACAGGGGGCGTCTCTTAACTATGGCTACACCTTC.

The rearrangement joins TRBV19 to TRBJ1-1; possible D gene TRBD1, 5 bases. This CDR3 is built from 14 residues. CDR1 is LNHDA and CDR2 is SQIVND in the germline V gene (reference sequence). The ends were cut back, 7 bases at V and 2 bases at J, with 14 bases in the middle. The CDR3 reads CASNRRVENTEAFF. CDR3 nucleotide sequence: TGTGCCAGTAACCGCAGGGTTGAAAACACTGAAGCTTTCTTT.

The chain joins TRBV27 to TRBJ1-6; D is ambiguous. The CDR3 runs 15 residues. V was clipped by 6 bases and J by 0 bases, with 9 bases between them. Germline V gene sequence: CDR1 MNHEY, CDR2 SMNVEV (reference sequence). CDR3 loop: CASRAQISYNSPLHF. CDR3 nucleotide sequence: TGTGCCAGCAGGGCCCAGATCTCCTATAATTCACCCCTCCACTTT.

This rearrangement joins TRBV7-8 to TRBJ1-2, with a tentative D call TRBD1 (5 bases). The CDR3 runs 15 residues. Germline V gene lookup returns CDR1 SGHVS and CDR2 FQNEAQ. Deletions cut 1 base from V and 4 bases from J, with 13 bases between. The CDR3 DNA reads TGTGCCAGCAGCTTAGGGTCAGGGCAGGGCTATGGCTACACCTTC. It specifies CASSLGSGQGYGYTF.

J is TRBJ2-1 and V is TRBV24-1; 13 bases line up with TRBD2. The CDR3 consists of 15 residues. CDR1 is KGHDR and CDR2 is SFDVKD in the germline V gene. Germline trimming cut 9 bases from V and 4 bases from J; bases unmatched to any gene: 5. The CDR3 sequence is CATGGLAGRYNEQFF. CDR3 sequence (DNA): TGTGCCACCGGGGGACTAGCGGGAAGATACAATGAGCAGTTCTTC.